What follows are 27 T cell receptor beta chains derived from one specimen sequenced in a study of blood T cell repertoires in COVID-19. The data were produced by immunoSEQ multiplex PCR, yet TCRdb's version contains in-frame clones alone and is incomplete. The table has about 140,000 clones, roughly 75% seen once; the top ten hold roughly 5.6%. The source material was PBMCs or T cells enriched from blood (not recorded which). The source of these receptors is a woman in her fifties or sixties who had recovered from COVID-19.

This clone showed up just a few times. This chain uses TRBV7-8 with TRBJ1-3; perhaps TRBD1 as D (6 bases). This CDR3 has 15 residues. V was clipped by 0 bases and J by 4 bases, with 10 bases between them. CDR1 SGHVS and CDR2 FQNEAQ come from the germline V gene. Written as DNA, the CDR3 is TGTGCCAGCAGCTTAGCGGCAGGGGTAGGAAACACCATATATTTT. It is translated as CASSLAAGVGNTIYF.

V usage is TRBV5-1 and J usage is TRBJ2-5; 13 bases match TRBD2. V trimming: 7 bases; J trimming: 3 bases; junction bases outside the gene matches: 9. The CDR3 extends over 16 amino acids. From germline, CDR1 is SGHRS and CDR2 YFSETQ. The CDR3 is CASRSGLAGLKETQYF. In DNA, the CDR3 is TGCGCCAGCCGCTCGGGACTAGCGGGACTTAAAGAGACCCAGTACTTC.

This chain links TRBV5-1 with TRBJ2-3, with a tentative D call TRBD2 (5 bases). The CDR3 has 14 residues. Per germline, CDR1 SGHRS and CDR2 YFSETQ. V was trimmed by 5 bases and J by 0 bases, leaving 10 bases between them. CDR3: CASRQDSSTDTQYF. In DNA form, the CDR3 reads TGCGCCAGCAGGCAGGACTCTAGCACAGATACGCAGTATTTT.

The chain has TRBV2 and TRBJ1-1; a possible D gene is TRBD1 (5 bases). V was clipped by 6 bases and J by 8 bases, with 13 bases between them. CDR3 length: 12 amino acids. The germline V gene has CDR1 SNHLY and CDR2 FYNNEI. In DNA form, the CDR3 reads TGTGCCAGCAGACCGACAGTAGCCGAAGCTTTCTTT. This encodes CASRPTVAEAFF.

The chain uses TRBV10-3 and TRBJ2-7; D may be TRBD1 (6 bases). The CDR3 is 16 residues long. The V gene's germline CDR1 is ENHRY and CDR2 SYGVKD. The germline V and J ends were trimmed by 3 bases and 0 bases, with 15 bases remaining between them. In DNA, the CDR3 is TGTGCCATCAGTGACCCGGGACACCCGAGCTCCTACGAGCAGTACGTC. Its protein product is CAISDPGHPSSYEQYV.

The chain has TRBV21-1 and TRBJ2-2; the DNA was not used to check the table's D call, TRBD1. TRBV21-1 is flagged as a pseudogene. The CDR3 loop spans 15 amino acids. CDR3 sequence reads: CASSERGQNTGELFF. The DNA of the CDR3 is TGTGCCAGCAGCGAGAGGGGGCAGAACACCGGGGAGCTGTTTTTT.

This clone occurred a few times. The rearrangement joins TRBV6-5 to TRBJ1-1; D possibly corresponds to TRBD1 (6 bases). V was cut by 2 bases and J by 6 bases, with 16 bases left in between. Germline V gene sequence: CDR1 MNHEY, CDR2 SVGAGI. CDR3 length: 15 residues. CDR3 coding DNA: TGTGCCAGCAGTTACCATTCCAAAAAGGGGGCTGAAGCTTTCTTT. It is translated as CASSYHSKKGAEAFF.

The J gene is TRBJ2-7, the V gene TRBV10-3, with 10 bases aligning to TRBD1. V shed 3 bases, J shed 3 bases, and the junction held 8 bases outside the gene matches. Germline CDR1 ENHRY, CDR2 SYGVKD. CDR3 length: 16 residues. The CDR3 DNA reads TGTGCCATCAGTGACGGATTGGGACAGGGGCTCTACGAGCAGTACGTC. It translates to CAISDGLGQGLYEQYV.

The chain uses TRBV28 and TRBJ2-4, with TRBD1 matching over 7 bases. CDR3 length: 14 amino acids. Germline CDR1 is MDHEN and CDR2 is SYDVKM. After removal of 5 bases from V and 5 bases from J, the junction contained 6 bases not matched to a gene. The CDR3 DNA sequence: TGTGCCAGCAGTAGGACAGGTTTAGAAAACATTCAGTACTTC. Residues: CASSRTGLENIQYF.

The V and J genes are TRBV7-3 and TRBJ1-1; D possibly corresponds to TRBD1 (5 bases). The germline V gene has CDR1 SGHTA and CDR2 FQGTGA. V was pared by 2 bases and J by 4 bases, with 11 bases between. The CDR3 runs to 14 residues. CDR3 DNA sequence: TGTGCCAGCAGCTTATTTGGGGGGACCACTGAAGCTTTCTTT. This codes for CASSLFGGTTEAFF.

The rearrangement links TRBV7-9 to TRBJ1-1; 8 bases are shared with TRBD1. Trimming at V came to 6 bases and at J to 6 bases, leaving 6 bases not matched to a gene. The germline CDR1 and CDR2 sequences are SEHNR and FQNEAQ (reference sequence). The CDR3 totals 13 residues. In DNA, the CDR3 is TGTGCCAGCAGTTCGCAGGGGGCCGCTGAAGCTTTCTTT. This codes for CASSSQGAAEAFF. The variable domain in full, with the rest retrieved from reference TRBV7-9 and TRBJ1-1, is DTGVSQNPRHKITKRGQNVTFRCDPISEHNRLYWYRQTLGQGPEFLTYFQNEAQLEKSRLLSDRFSAERPKGSFSTLEIQRTEQGDSAMYLCASSSQGAAEAFFGQGTRLTVV.

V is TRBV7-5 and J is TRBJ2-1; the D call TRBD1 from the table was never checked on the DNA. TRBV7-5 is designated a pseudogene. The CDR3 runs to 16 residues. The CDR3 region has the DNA TGTGTCAGAAGCTCCTTTACAGGGAGCTCCTACAATGAGCAGTTCTTC. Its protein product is CVRSSFTGSSYNEQFF.

The CDR3 DNA reads TGTGCCAGCAGCTTGGCAGGGGATGAGCAGTTCTTC. It codes for CASSLAGDEQFF. The chain links TRBV5-6 to TRBJ2-1, with D perhaps matching TRBD1 (6 bases). The CDR3 is 12 amino acids. Germline V lookup: CDR1 SGHDT, CDR2 YYEEEE. The ends were cut back, 0 bases at V and 8 bases at J, with 6 bases in the middle.

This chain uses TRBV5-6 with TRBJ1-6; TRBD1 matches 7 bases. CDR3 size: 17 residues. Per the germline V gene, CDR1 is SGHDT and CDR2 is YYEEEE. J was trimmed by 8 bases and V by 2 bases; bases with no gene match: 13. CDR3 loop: CASSLYTRTGYYSPLHF. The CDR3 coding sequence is TGTGCCAGCAGCTTATATACACGGACAGGCTACTATTCACCCCTCCACTTT.

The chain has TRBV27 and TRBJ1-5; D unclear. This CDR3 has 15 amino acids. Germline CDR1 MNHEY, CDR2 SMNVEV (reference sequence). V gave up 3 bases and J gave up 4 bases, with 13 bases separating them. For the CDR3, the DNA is TGTGCCAGCAGTTTGGTCGCGGCCGCTAATCAGCCCCAGCATTTT. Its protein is CASSLVAAANQPQHF.

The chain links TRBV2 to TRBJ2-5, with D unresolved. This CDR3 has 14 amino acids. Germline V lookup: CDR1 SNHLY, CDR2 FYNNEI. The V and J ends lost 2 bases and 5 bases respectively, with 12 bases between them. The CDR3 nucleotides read TGTGCCAGCAGTGAACCCGCAGGTTCGGAGACCCAGTACTTC. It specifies CASSEPAGSETQYF.

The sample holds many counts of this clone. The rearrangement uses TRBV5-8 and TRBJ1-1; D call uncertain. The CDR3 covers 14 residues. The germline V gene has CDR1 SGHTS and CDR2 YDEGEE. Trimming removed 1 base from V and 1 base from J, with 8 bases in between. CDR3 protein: CASSLWGGNTEAFF. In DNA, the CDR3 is TGTGCCAGCAGCTTGTGGGGAGGGAACACTGAAGCTTTCTTT.

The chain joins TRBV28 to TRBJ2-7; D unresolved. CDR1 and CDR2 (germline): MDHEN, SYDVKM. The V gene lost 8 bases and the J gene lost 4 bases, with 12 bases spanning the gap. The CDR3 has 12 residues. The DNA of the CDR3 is TGTGCCAGCCTATCCTCCCCTTACGAGCAGTACTTC. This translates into CASLSSPYEQYF.

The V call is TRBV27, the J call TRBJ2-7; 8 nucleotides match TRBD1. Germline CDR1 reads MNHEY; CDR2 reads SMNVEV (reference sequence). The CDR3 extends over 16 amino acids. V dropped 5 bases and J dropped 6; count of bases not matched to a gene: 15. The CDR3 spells CASSPTVGTGSSEQYF. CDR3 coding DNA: TGTGCCAGCAGTCCCACGGTTGGGACAGGCTCATCCGAGCAGTACTTC.

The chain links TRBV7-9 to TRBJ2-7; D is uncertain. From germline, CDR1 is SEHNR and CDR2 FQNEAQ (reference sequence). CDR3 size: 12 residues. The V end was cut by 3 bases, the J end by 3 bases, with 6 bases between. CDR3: CASSFRDYEQYF. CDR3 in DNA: TGTGCCAGCAGCTTCCGAGACTACGAGCAGTACTTC.

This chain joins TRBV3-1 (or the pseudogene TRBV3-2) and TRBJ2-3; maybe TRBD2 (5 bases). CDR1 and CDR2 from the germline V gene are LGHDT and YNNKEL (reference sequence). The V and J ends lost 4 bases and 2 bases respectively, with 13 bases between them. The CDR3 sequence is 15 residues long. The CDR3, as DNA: TGTGCCAGCAGCCCCCGCGGGCAGTACACAGATACGCAGTATTTT. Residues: CASSPRGQYTDTQYF.

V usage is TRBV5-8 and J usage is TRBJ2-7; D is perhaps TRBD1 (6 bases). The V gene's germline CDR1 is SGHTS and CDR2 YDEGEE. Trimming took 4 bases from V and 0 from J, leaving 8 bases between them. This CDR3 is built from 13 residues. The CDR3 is CASSQTGSYEQYF. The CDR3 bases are TGTGCCAGCAGCCAGACAGGCTCCTACGAGCAGTACTTC.

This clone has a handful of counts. CDR3 loop: CASSLDGLYYEQYV. The CDR3, as DNA: TGCGCCAGCAGCTTGGACGGACTATACTACGAGCAGTACGTC. The chain recombines TRBV5-1 with TRBJ2-7; D might be TRBD2 (6 bases). Trimming stripped 0 bases from V and 3 bases from J, with 10 bases between. Germline CDR1 is SGHRS and CDR2 is YFSETQ. The length of the CDR3 is 14 residues.

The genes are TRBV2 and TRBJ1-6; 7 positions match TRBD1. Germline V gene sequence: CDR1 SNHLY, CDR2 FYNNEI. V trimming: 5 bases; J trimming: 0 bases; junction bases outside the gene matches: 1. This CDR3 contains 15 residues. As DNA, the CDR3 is TGTGCCAGCAGTTACAGGGGCTCCTATAATTCACCCCTCCACTTT. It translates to CASSYRGSYNSPLHF.

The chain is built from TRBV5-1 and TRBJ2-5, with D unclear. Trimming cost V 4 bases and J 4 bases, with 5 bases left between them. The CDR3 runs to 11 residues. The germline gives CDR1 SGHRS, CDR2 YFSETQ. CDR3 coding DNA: TGCGCCAGCAGCATGAGAGAGACCCAGTACTTC. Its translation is CASSMRETQYF.

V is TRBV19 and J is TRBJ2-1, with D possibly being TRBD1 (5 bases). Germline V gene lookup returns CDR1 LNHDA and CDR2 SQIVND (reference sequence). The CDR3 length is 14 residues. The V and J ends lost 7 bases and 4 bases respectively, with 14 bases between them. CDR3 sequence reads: CASNYLGVYNEQFF. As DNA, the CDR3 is TGTGCCAGTAATTACCTAGGGGTTTACAATGAGCAGTTCTTC.

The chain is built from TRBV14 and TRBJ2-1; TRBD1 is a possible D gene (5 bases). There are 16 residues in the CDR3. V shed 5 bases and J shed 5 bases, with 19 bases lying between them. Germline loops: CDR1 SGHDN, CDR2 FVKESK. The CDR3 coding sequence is TGTGCCAGCAGCACGGAAGGGGCTGGCTGGAACAATGAGCAGTTCTTC. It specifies CASSTEGAGWNNEQFF.